These 28 T cell receptor beta chains originate from one sample sequenced in a study of quantifying T cell responses using KT2 cells (dated by TCRdb to the late 2010s). Describing the broader study: RNA was DNase-treated and reverse transcribed with TCR alpha and beta constant-region primers, mostly using SuperScript III.

The library was built by means of UMI-ligation and nested PCR. The run used an Illumina MiSeq. T4 RNA ligase 1 was used to ligate a single-stranded oligonucleotide containing the Illumina SP2 sequence and a UMI to the 3' end of the cDNA. PCR1 used about 4 cycles (98 degrees C 15 s, 69 degrees C 30 s, 72 degrees C 40 s), and the beta primer was an equimolar mix of RC1.1 and RC1.2 that covered TRBC1 and TRBC2. TCRdb's own reprocessing of the public reads used fastp at Q25 and MiXCR and kept productive beta chains. Rows with a matching CDR3 protein are joined into one entry that keeps the most common DNA and genes. In this sample the table shows 40,000 to 50,000 distinct CDR3 sequences, over 15% of which occur a single time. Of the sample, over 40% is held by the ten largest clones. Source material: PBMCs spiked with cells of the T cell clone KT2. These receptors were taken from a human donor.

The gene calls are TRBV7-9 and TRBJ1-4; D ambiguous. V shed 2 bases and J shed 0 bases, with 4 bases lying between them. Germline CDR1 and CDR2: SEHNR and FQNEAQ (reference sequence). The CDR3 loop spans 14 amino acids. Here the CDR3 reads CASSLIATNEKLFF. The CDR3 DNA is TGTGCCAGCAGCTTAATTGCAACTAATGAAAAACTGTTTTTT.

There are many counts of this clonotype. The chain uses TRBV24-1 and TRBJ2-2, with 13 bases that match TRBD2. From germline, CDR1 is KGHDR and CDR2 SFDVKD. The CDR3 totals 16 residues. Trimming cost V 3 bases and J 3 bases; bases outside gene matches: 0. CDR3 in amino acids: CATSDGLAGDTGELFF. For the CDR3, the DNA is TGTGCCACCAGTGATGGACTAGCGGGAGACACCGGGGAGCTGTTTTTT.

This chain uses TRBV3-1 with TRBJ1-1; no firm D call. The CDR3 consists of 15 residues. Trimming stripped 0 bases from V and 0 bases from J, with 8 bases between. Germline CDR1 LGHDT, CDR2 YNNKEL (reference sequence). The CDR3 DNA is TGTGCCAGCAGCCAAGAACCGCTCATGAACACTGAAGCTTTCTTT. The encoded protein is CASSQEPLMNTEAFF.

The chain joins TRBV19 to TRBJ1-3, with D unclear. Trimming stripped 5 bases from V and 0 bases from J, with 11 bases between. The CDR3 is made up of 15 amino acids. Germline V lookup: CDR1 LNHDA, CDR2 SQIVND (reference sequence). CDR3 sequence reads: CASSSPDYSGNTIYF. Here the CDR3 DNA reads TGTGCCAGTAGTTCACCGGATTACTCTGGAAACACCATATATTTT.

In this sample, this clonotype turned up a few times. The chain has TRBV5-1 and TRBJ2-7, with TRBD1 matching 11 bases. V shed 5 bases, J shed 4 bases, and the junction held 8 bases outside the gene matches. The germline V gene encodes CDR1 SGHRS and CDR2 YFSETQ. CDR3 length: 15 residues. The CDR3 sequence: CASSVDRGRSYEQYF. CDR3 bases: TGCGCCAGCAGTGTGGACAGGGGGCGATCTTACGAGCAGTACTTC.

This chain joins TRBV28 and TRBJ2-1; D is perhaps TRBD2 (6 bases). This CDR3 has 12 residues. Germline CDR1 is MDHEN and CDR2 is SYDVKM. V was pared by 8 bases and J by 4 bases, with 9 bases between. The CDR3: CASGSGYNEQFF. In DNA, the CDR3 is TGTGCCAGCGGGAGCGGGTACAATGAGCAGTTCTTC.

The CDR3 DNA follows: TGTGCCAGCAGCTTAGTAACGACAGGGGATGGCTACACCTTC. It codes for CASSLVTTGDGYTF. V is TRBV7-8 and J is TRBJ1-2; 8 bases align to TRBD1. This CDR3 has 14 residues. With 1 base clipped from V and 6 bases from J, the junction kept 4 bases outside the gene matches. CDR1 is SGHVS, CDR2 FQNEAQ, per germline. Drawing the rest from reference TRBV7-8 and TRBJ1-2, the complete variable domain is GAGVSQSPRYKVAKRGQDVALRCDPISGHVSLFWYQQALGQGPEFLTYFQNEAQLDKSGLPSDRFFAERPEGSVSTLKIQRTQQEDSAVYLCASSLVTTGDGYTFGSGTRLTVV.

The chain uses TRBV6-1 and TRBJ1-4; D call uncertain. Germline V CDR1 and CDR2: MNHNS, SASEGT. CDR3 length equals 12 residues. V was clipped by 10 bases and J by 8 bases, with 14 bases between them. The CDR3 DNA is TGTGCCACCGCTCAGGTCGGAGAAAAACTGTTTTTT. Its protein product is CATAQVGEKLFF.

This chain uses TRBV15 with TRBJ2-7; D is possibly TRBD1 (6 bases). This CDR3 has 13 residues. Germline values: CDR1 LNHNV, CDR2 YYDKDF (reference sequence). The V gene lost 0 bases and the J gene lost 3 bases, with 6 bases spanning the gap. The CDR3 DNA follows: TGTGCCACCAGCAGAGACAGGGGCTACGAGCAGTACTTC. This sequence encodes CATSRDRGYEQYF. The whole variable domain, remainder taken from reference TRBV15 and TRBJ2-7, is DAMVIQNPRYQVTQFGKPVTLSCSQTLNHNVMYWYQQKSSQAPKLLFHYYDKDFNNEADTPDNFQSRRPNTSFCFLDIRSPGLGDTAMYLCATSRDRGYEQYFGPGTRLTVT.

This clonotype was found a few times. The chain couples TRBV6-2 or TRBV6-3 to TRBJ1-2; D is undetermined. The germline CDR1 and CDR2 sequences are MNHEY and SVGEGT. V was trimmed by 0 bases and J by 6 bases, leaving 17 bases between them. The CDR3 is 16 amino acids. CDR3: CASSYSAFVGINGYTF. CDR3 coding DNA: TGTGCCAGCAGTTACTCCGCTTTCGTGGGTATTAATGGCTACACCTTC.

This clonotype has just a few counts. The chain joins TRBV5-6 to TRBJ1-2, with 9 bases identical to TRBD1. Germline V CDR1 and CDR2: SGHDT, YYEEEE. The CDR3 covers 15 residues. The trim removed 4 bases at V and 4 bases at J, leaving 8 bases unmatched. CDR3 DNA sequence: TGTGCCAGCAGCCCCTTTACAGGGGGCCTCTATGGCTACACCTTC. It translates to CASSPFTGGLYGYTF.

The CDR3 nucleotides are TGCGCCAGCAGCTTGAGCCTAGCCAGCCGCACAGATACGCAGTATTTT. The encoded protein is CASSLSLASRTDTQYF. The chain has TRBV5-1 and TRBJ2-3; possibly TRBD2 for D (5 bases). V shed 1 base and J shed 1 base, with 13 bases lying between them. Looked up from germline, CDR1 is SGHRS and CDR2 is YFSETQ. The CDR3 spans 16 residues.

This clonotype occurred many times. The V gene is TRBV2, the J gene TRBJ2-5; 7 nucleotides align to TRBD2. This CDR3 is 15 amino acids long. Trimming took 7 bases from V and 2 from J; bases not matched to a gene: 10. CDR1 and CDR2 (germline): SNHLY, FYNNEI. CDR3 nucleotides: TGTGCCAGCAACCCTGCGGGGGAGATACAAGAGACCCAGTACTTC. Translation: CASNPAGEIQETQYF.

V usage is TRBV4-1 and J usage is TRBJ1-1, with a possible D match to TRBD1 (5 bases). This CDR3 is built from 14 residues. Germline V gives CDR1 MGHRA, CDR2 YSYEKL. V dropped 0 bases and J dropped 8 bases, with 13 bases sitting between them. The CDR3 nucleotides are TGCGCCAGCAGCCAAGATGAGACAGTACCCGAAGCTTTCTTT. It codes for CASSQDETVPEAFF.

Ten or more counts support this clonotype. The rearrangement links TRBV11-3 to TRBJ2-5; TRBD2 matches 9 bases. V was clipped by 1 base and J by 4 bases; unmatched bases: 4. Germline values: CDR1 SGHNT, CDR2 YENEEA. This CDR3 is 15 amino acids long. The chain's CDR3 is CASSLAAGGPETQYF. For the CDR3, the DNA is TGTGCCAGCAGCTTAGCAGCGGGAGGACCAGAGACCCAGTACTTC.

The rearrangement joins TRBV20-1 to TRBJ1-6; D uncertain. The germline V gene has CDR1 DFQATT and CDR2 SNEGSKA (reference sequence). This CDR3 contains 14 residues. Trimming cost V 2 bases and J 6 bases, with 11 bases left between them. As DNA, the CDR3 is TGCAGTGCTAGACCCCCGGGCAGTAATTCACCCCTCCACTTT. Amino acid sequence: CSARPPGSNSPLHF.

The chain employs TRBV5-1 and TRBJ2-1, with TRBD2 matching 10 bases. Per germline, CDR1 SGHRS and CDR2 YFSETQ. The V segment lost 4 bases and the J segment 5 bases; nucleotides outside the gene matches: 3. There are 14 residues in the CDR3. In nucleotides, the CDR3 is TGCGCCAGCAGCCCAGGGACTAGCGACAATGAGCAGTTCTTC. Translating it yields CASSPGTSDNEQFF. Full variable domain (missing parts from reference TRBV5-1 and TRBJ2-1): KAGVTQTPRYLIKTRGQQVTLSCSPISGHRSVSWYQQTPGQGLQFLFEYFSETQRNKGNFPGRFSGRQFSNSRSEMNVSTLELGDSALYLCASSPGTSDNEQFFGPGTRLTVL.

The chain recombines TRBV5-6 with TRBJ1-4, with a possible D match to TRBD1 (6 bases). The CDR3 contains 16 residues. CDR1 is SGHDT and CDR2 is YYEEEE in the germline V gene. V lost 1 base and J lost 0, with 10 bases in between. The CDR3 is CASSLTGIATNEKLFF. The CDR3 nucleotides read TGTGCCAGCAGCTTGACAGGGATTGCAACTAATGAAAAACTGTTTTTT.

This clonotype was detected a few times. The chain combines TRBV6-2 or TRBV6-3 with TRBJ2-2, with TRBD2 matching 7 bases. CDR1 MNHEY and CDR2 SVGEGT come from the germline V gene. The CDR3 consists of 17 residues. The J segment lost 2 bases and the V segment lost 2 bases, leaving 8 bases of the junction unmatched. The CDR3 DNA reads as TGTGCCAGCAGTTACGTCCCCAGCGGGGTTAACACCGGGGAGCTGTTTTTT. It yields the protein CASSYVPSGVNTGELFF.

The rearrangement joins TRBV29-1 to TRBJ1-1; possibly TRBD1 for D (6 bases). CDR3 length: 14 amino acids. CDR1 is SQVTM, CDR2 ANQGSEA, per germline. The V and J ends lost 0 bases and 6 bases respectively, with 14 bases between them. The CDR3 sequence: CSVEDSWTDSEAFF. CDR3 DNA sequence: TGCAGCGTTGAAGACTCATGGACAGATTCTGAAGCTTTCTTT.

This clonotype appeared a few times. The chain employs TRBV18 and TRBJ1-5, with D unclear. Trimming pared 3 bases from V and 5 bases from J, leaving 8 bases between. The CDR3 consists of 13 residues. Germline CDR1 and CDR2: KGHSH and LQKENI. The CDR3 spells CASSPNVDQPQHF. The CDR3 DNA is TGTGCCAGCTCACCGAACGTGGATCAGCCCCAGCATTTT.

This clonotype was counted at least ten times. The chain recombines TRBV20-1 with TRBJ2-5, with D possibly TRBD2 on 5 matching bases. V was clipped by 0 bases and J by 2 bases, with 25 bases between them. The CDR3 loop spans 19 amino acids. Germline V lookup: CDR1 DFQATT, CDR2 SNEGSKA (reference sequence). CDR3 DNA: TGCAGTGCTAGAGATGAACCCTCGATAAGGGTAGCGACACAAGAGACCCAGTACTTC. This encodes CSARDEPSIRVATQETQYF.

This clonotype was found many times. The V gene is TRBV7-6, the J gene TRBJ2-1; D unclear. The CDR3 is made up of 12 amino acids. V was pared by 3 bases and J by 7 bases, with 7 bases between. The germline V gene has CDR1 SGHVS and CDR2 FNYEAQ. The CDR3 DNA is TGTGCCAGCAGCTTTGGGAAAAATGAGCAGTTCTTC. This codes for CASSFGKNEQFF.

This clonotype has just one count. A much larger clone lies one base from this, so it may be a read error. Since the CDR3 does not end with the conserved phenylalanine or tryptophan, this likely comes from a read error. In nucleotides, the CDR3 is TGTGCCAGCAGCCACGGGACTATCTCCTACGAGCAGTACTCC. Its protein is CASSHGTISYEQYS. The chain links TRBV7-2 to TRBJ2-7; 7 positions match TRBD2. After removal of 5 bases from V and 0 bases from J, the junction contained 4 bases not matched to a gene. CDR1 and CDR2 (germline): SGHTA, FQGNSA. There are 14 residues in the CDR3.

This clonotype was detected only a few times. The CDR3 protein is CASSLGTGYSDTQYF. The CDR3, as DNA: TGTGCCAGCAGTTTAGGCACAGGGTATTCAGATACGCAGTATTTT. The chain uses TRBV28 and TRBJ2-3, with D maybe TRBD1 (6 bases). The germline CDR1 and CDR2 sequences are MDHEN and SYDVKM. The CDR3 is made up of 15 amino acids. V was shortened by 2 bases and J by 4 bases, with 13 bases between the two germline ends.

The rearrangement links TRBV6-6 to TRBJ1-5, with unresolved D. Germline CDR1 MNHNY, CDR2 SVGAGI (reference sequence). The CDR3 extends over 13 amino acids. V lost 0 bases and J 5 bases, leaving 5 bases between the germline ends. CDR3 nucleotides: TGTGCCAGCAGTTACTCCAGTGATCAGCCCCAGCATTTT. This sequence encodes CASSYSSDQPQHF.

This clonotype came up many times. The V gene is TRBV5-5, the J gene TRBJ2-6; D is perhaps TRBD2 (5 bases). Trimming pared 2 bases from V and 2 bases from J, leaving 17 bases between. Looked up from germline, CDR1 is SGHKS and CDR2 is YYEKEE (reference sequence). The CDR3 has 18 amino acids. The chain's CDR3 is CASSFSGREFAGANVLTF. DNA for the CDR3: TGTGCCAGCAGCTTTAGTGGGAGAGAGTTTGCTGGGGCCAACGTCCTGACTTTC.

The genes are TRBV5-1 and TRBJ2-5; D call uncertain. CDR3 length: 12 amino acids. V lost 5 bases to trimming and J lost 0 bases, with 5 bases between them. Germline-derived CDR1 and CDR2 are SGHRS and YFSETQ. This CDR3 reads CASSTNQETQYF. DNA of the CDR3: TGCGCCAGCAGTACCAACCAAGAGACCCAGTACTTC.